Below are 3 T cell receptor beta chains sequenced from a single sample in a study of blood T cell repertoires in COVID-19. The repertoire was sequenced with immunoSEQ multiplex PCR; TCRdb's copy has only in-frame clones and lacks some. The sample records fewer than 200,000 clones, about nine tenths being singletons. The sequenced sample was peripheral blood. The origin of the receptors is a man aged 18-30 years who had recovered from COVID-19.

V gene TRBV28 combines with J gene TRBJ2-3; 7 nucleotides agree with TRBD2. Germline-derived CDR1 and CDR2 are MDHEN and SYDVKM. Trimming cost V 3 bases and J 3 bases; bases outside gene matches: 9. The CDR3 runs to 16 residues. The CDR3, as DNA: TGTGCCAGCAGTTTTGACTGGGGAGGGAAGACAGATACGCAGTATTTT. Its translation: CASSFDWGGKTDTQYF.

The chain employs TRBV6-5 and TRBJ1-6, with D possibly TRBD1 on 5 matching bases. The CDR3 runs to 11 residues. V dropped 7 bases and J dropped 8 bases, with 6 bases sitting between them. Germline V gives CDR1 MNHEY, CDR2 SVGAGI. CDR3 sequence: CASTGDSPLHF. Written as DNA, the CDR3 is TGTGCCAGCACGGGGGATTCACCCCTCCACTTT.

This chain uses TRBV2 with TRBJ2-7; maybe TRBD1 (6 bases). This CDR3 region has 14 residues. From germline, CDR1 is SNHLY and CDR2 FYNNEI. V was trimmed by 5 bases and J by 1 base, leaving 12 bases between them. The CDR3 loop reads CASSPEQGSYEQYF. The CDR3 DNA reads TGTGCCAGCAGTCCCGAACAGGGATCCTACGAGCAGTACTTC.